Below, 14 T cell receptor beta chains from the same sample are listed, as sequenced in a study of T cell repertoires in cytomegalovirus infection. TCRdb re-analysed the reads in MiXCR, keeping a single row per CDR3 protein. In the table there are about 260,000 distinct CDR3 sequences, less than 9.5% of which are singletons. Sequenced input: PBMCs. The receptors were gathered from a human donor in good health (CMV status not recorded). Some clones in this sample may be carry-over from other donors' samples.

This clonotype has at least ten counts. The rearrangement links TRBV6-2 or TRBV6-3 to TRBJ2-5, with TRBD2 matching over 9 bases. V was clipped by 2 bases and J by 5 bases; unmatched bases: 9. Germline CDR1 MNHEY, CDR2 SVGEGT. The CDR3 is made up of 16 amino acids. The CDR3 loop is CASSYPGGLAKETQYF. As DNA, the CDR3 is TGTGCCAGCAGTTACCCCGGGGGACTAGCTAAGGAGACCCAGTACTTC.

This clonotype occurred many times. Relative to the germline gene, one junction end is altered; a read error may explain this. The chain links TRBV14 to TRBJ2-3, with D possibly being TRBD2 (5 bases). The germline gives CDR1 SGHDN, CDR2 FVKESK. The CDR3 covers 16 residues. The CDR3 DNA sequence: TGTGCCAGCAGCCAAGGACTAAATTCCCGCACATATACGCAGTATTTT. Protein: CASSQGLNSRTYTQYF.

Many counts were recorded for this clonotype. The chain uses TRBV2 and TRBJ1-4, with TRBD1 as a possible D gene (5 bases). Trimming removed 10 bases at V and 0 bases at J, with 9 bases between. CDR3 length equals 13 residues. Germline values: CDR1 SNHLY, CDR2 FYNNEI. The CDR3 here is CAKGASTNEKLFF. The CDR3 DNA reads TGTGCCAAAGGGGCGTCAACTAATGAAAAACTGTTTTTT.

This clonotype was recorded at least ten times. The chain carries TRBV14 and TRBJ1-1; D may be TRBD1 (5 bases). The V and J ends lost 0 bases and 5 bases respectively, with 13 bases between them. The CDR3 loop spans 15 amino acids. The germline CDR1 and CDR2 sequences are SGHDN and FVKESK. This chain's CDR3 is CASSQDPAGRTEAFF. For the CDR3, the DNA is TGTGCCAGCAGCCAAGATCCCGCAGGGCGTACTGAAGCTTTCTTT.

This clonotype was observed many times. The chain couples TRBV7-6 to TRBJ2-7; 7 bases map to TRBD1. CDR3 length equals 14 residues. The trim removed 2 bases at V and 4 bases at J, leaving 5 bases unmatched. Germline assignment: CDR1 SGHVS and CDR2 FNYEAQ. CDR3 residues: CASSLMGQLYEQYF. Written as DNA, the CDR3 is TGTGCCAGCAGCTTAATGGGACAGCTGTACGAGCAGTACTTC.

This clonotype has a count of ten or more. V usage is TRBV4-1 and J usage is TRBJ2-2, with 9 bases fitting TRBD2. CDR3 length: 15 amino acids. V shed 5 bases and J 4 bases; nucleotides not matched to a gene: 5. Germline assignment: CDR1 MGHRA and CDR2 YSYEKL. CDR3 nucleotides: TGCGCCAGCAGCTTAGCGGGAGTTACCACCGGGGAGCTGTTTTTT. The encoded protein is CASSLAGVTTGELFF.

This clonotype was detected ten times or more. This chain uses TRBV28 with TRBJ1-4; D is perhaps TRBD1 (5 bases). This CDR3 is 14 amino acids long. Trimming removed 3 bases from V and 11 bases from J, with 16 bases in between. CDR1 and CDR2 from the germline V gene are MDHEN and SYDVKM. The CDR3 nucleotides read TGTGCCAGCAGTTTGGGGGGAGTCCTGAAGAAACTGTTTTTT. Its translation is CASSLGGVLKKLFF.

This clonotype has ten or more counts. CDR3 loop: CASSLAPWGGRRNQPQHF. DNA of the CDR3: TGTGCCAGCAGCTTAGCCCCCTGGGGGGGGCGGCGCAATCAGCCCCAGCATTTT. The chain is built from TRBV7-2 and TRBJ1-5, with D perhaps matching TRBD1 (6 bases). The CDR3 runs 18 residues. V was clipped by 0 bases and J by 2 bases, with 17 bases between them. Germline V gene data show CDR1 as SGHTA and CDR2 as FQGNSA.

This clonotype was observed many times. The chain uses TRBV7-8 and TRBJ2-7, with 7 bases aligning to TRBD2. CDR1 SGHVS and CDR2 FQNEAQ come from the germline V gene. J gave up 0 bases and V 2 bases, and 7 bases lay outside the gene matches. CDR3 size: 16 residues. DNA for the CDR3: TGTGCCAGCAGCTTATTTGCCCTAGCGGACTCCTACGAGCAGTACTTC. It encodes CASSLFALADSYEQYF. Full variable domain (rest looked up from reference TRBV7-8 and TRBJ2-7): GAGVSQSPRYKVAKRGQDVALRCDPISGHVSLFWYQQALGQGPEFLTYFQNEAQLDKSGLPSDRFFAERPEGSVSTLKIQRTQQEDSAVYLCASSLFALADSYEQYFGPGTRLTVT.

Here the CDR3 DNA reads TGCGCCAGCAGCTTGGACACCGGGAGGAGCACTGAAGCTTTCTTT. This translates into CASSLDTGRSTEAFF. The chain links TRBV5-1 to TRBJ1-1; D gene uncertain. CDR1 is SGHRS and CDR2 is YFSETQ in the germline V gene. V was clipped by 0 bases and J by 4 bases, with 13 bases between them. The CDR3 is made up of 15 amino acids.

This clonotype was counted ten times or more. The gene calls are TRBV6-6 and TRBJ1-1, with D perhaps TRBD1 (6 bases). The CDR3 length is 13 residues. Trimming cost V 8 bases and J 1 base, with 11 bases left between them. Germline V CDR1 and CDR2: MNHNY, SVGAGI (reference sequence). In DNA, the CDR3 is TGTGCCAGCCACCTGACAGGGAACACTGAAGCTTTCTTT. Translation gives CASHLTGNTEAFF.

The table lists this clonotype with many counts. The chain employs TRBV7-2 and TRBJ2-7; 7 bases match TRBD1. V lost 5 bases to trimming and J lost 2 bases; unmatched junction nucleotides: 6. CDR3 length: 14 residues. Germline CDR1 and CDR2: SGHTA and FQGNSA. The CDR3 protein is CASSPSRGPYEQYF. The CDR3, as DNA: TGTGCCAGCAGCCCCAGTAGGGGGCCCTACGAGCAGTACTTC.

The rearrangement links TRBV6-2 or TRBV6-3 to TRBJ1-1; a weak D match, TRBD1 (5 bases). This CDR3 contains 13 residues. Germline CDR1 MNHEY, CDR2 SVGEGT. V lost 6 bases and J 4 bases, leaving 12 bases between the germline ends. The CDR3 loop is CASSLDGGTEAFF. DNA for the CDR3: TGTGCCAGCAGCCTCGACGGGGGCACTGAAGCTTTCTTT.

This clonotype came up many times. The rearrangement joins TRBV12-3 or TRBV12-4 to TRBJ1-4; D gene unclear. The CDR3 runs to 14 residues. V dropped 3 bases and J dropped 3 bases, with 8 bases sitting between them. The CDR3 reads CASSFGHSNEKLFF. CDR3 nucleotide sequence: TGTGCCAGCAGTTTTGGGCATTCTAATGAAAAACTGTTTTTT.